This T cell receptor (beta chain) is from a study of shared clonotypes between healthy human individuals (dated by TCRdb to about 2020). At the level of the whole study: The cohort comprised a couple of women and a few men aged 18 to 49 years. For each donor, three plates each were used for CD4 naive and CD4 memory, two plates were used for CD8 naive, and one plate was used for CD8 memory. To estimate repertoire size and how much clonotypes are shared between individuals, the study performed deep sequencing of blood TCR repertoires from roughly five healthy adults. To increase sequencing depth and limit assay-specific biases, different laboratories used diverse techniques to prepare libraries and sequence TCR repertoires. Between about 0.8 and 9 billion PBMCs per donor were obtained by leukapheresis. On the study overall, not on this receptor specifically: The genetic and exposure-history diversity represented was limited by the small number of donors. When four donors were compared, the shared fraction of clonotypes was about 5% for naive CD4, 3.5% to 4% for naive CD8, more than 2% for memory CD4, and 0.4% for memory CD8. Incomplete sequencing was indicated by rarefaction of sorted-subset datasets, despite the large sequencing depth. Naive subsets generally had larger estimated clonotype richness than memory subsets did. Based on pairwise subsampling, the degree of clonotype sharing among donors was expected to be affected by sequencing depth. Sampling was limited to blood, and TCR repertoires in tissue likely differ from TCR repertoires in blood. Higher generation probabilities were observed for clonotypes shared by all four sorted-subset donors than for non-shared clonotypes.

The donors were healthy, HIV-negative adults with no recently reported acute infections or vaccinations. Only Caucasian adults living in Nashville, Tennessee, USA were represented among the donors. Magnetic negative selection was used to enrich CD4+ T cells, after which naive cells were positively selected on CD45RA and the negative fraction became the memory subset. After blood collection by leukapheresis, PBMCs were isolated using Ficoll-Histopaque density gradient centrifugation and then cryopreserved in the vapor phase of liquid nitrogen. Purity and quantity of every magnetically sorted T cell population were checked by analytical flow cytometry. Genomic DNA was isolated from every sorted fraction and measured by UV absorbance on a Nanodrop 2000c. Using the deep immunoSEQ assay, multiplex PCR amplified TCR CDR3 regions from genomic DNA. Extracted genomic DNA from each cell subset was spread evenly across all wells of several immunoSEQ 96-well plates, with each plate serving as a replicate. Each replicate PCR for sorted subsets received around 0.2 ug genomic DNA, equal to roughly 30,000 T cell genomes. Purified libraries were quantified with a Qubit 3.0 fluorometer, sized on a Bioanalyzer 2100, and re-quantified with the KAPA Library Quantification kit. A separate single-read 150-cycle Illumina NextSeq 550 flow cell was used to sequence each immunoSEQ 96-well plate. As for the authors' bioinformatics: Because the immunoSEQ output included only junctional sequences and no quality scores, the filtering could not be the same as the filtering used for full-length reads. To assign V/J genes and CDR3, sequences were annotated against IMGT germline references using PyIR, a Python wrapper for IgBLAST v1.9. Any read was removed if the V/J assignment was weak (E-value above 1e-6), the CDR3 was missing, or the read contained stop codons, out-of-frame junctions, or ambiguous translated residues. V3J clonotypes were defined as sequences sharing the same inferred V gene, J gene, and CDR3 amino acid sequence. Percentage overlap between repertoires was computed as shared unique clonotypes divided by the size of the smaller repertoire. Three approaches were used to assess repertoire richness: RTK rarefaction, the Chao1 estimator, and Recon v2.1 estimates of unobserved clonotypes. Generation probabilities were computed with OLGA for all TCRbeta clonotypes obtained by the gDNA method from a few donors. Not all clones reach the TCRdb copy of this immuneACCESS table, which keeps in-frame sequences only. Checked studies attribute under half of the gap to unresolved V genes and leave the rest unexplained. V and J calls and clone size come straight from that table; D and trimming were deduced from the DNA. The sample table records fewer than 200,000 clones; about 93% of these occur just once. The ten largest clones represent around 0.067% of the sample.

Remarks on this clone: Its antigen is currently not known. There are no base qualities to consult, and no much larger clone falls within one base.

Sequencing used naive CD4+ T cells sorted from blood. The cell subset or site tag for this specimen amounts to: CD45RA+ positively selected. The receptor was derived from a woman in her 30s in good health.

The DNA reads TGTGCCAGTCTCACGGGGCAGGGAAGCCCCTACGAGCAGTACTTC. Translation gives CASLTGQGSPYEQYF. The chain was built from TRBV28 and TRBJ2-7; the D call is possibly TRBD1 or TRBD2, each sharing 5 bases. The germline V gene specifies MDHEN as CDR1 and SYDVKM as CDR2. V is clipped by 9 bases and J by 2 bases, and the sequence between their germline boundaries is 20 bases long. The cysteine opens and the phenylalanine closes a CDR3 of 15 amino acids. Of the read, only the CDR3 DNA is kept; its 45 bases are in frame from base 1.